This T cell receptor beta chain emerged from a study of shared clonotypes between healthy human individuals. Healthy adults negative for HIV, lacking recent acute infections or vaccinations, served as donors. TCRdb keeps only in-frame clones here, not all; method: immunoSEQ multiplex PCR. The sample shows fewer than 1.4 million clones, approximately 80% of them seen only once. Germline values: CDR1 SQVTM, CDR2 ANQGSEA. CDR3 length equals 16 residues. Deletions cut 1 base from V and 0 bases from J, with 16 bases between. V gene TRBV29-1 combines with J gene TRBJ2-7; D gene ambiguous. This sequence was found in a man between 18 and 35 years old in good health. Some clones in this sample may be carry-over from other donors' samples. Sequences were obtained from memory CD4+ T cells from PBMCs. Specified subset: CD45RA-negative fraction. Here the CDR3 reads CSVEAPSRFPSYEQYF. In nucleotides, the CDR3 is TGCAGCGTTGAAGCCCCCTCGCGGTTCCCCTCCTACGAGCAGTACTTC.